This T cell receptor (beta chain) was sequenced during a study of T cell responses to AZD1222 COVID-19 vaccine. Study observations and caveats: The study found vaccine-associated CD4 TCRs spanning spike, dominant at 160-218 and 743-854. Only a handful of AZD1222 recipients, several in all, had baseline seropositivity. Once two AZD1222 doses were given, Spike-specific TCR breadth and depth went up.

V dropped 0 bases and J dropped 7 bases, with 14 bases sitting between them. The germline V gene encodes CDR1 SGHKS and CDR2 YYEKEE (reference sequence). This CDR3 spans 16 amino acids. Using immunoSEQ multiplex PCR, the repertoire was profiled, and TCRdb retains in-frame clones only, with some absent. The sample lists about 64,000 clones; just over 90% were seen once. In this sample, this clone turned up once. Its specificity is not known. The source was peripheral blood, collected 28 days after the second dose of the MenACWY control vaccine. This chain connects TRBV5-5 to TRBJ1-6; the D is unclear. This clonotype originated in an adult who received the MenACWY meningococcal vaccine as a control. Here the CDR3 DNA reads TGTGCCAGCAGCTTGGGGAGCGAGGGAGGAAATTCACCCCTCCACTTT. Its protein is CASSLGSEGGNSPLHF. Drawing the rest from reference TRBV5-5 and TRBJ1-6, the complete variable domain is DAGVTQSPTHLIKTRGQQVTLRCSPISGHKSVSWYQQVLGQGPQFIFQYYEKEERGRGNFPDRFSARQFPNYSSELNVNALLLGDSALYLCASSLGSEGGNSPLHFGNGTRLTVT.